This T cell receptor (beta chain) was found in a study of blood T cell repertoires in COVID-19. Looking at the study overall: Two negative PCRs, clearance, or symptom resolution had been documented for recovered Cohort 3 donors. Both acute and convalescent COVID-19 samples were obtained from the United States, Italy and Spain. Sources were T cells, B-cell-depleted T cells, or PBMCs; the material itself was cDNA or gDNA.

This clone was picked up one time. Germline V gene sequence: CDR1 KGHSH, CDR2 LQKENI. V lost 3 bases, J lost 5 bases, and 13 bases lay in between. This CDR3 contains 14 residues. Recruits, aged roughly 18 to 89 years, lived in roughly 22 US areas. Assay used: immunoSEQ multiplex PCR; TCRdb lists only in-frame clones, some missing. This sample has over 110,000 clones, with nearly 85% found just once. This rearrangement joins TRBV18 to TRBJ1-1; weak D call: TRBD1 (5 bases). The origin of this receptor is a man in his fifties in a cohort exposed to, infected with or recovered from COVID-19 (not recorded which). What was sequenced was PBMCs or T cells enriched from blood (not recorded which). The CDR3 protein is CASSPDITTTEAFF. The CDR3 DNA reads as TGTGCCAGCTCACCGGACATAACCACGACTGAAGCTTTCTTT.